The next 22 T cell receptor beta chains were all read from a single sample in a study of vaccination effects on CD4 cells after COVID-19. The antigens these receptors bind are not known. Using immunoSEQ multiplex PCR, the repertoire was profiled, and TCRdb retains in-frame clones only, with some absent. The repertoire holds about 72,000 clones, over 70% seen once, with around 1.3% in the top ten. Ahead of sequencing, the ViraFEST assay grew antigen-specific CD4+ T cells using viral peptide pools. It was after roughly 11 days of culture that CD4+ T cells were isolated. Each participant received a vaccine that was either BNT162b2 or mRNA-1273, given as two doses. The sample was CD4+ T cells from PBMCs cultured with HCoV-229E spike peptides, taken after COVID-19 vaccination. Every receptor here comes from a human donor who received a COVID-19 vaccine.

CDR3: CSASQQGTNTEAFF. The CDR3 region has the DNA TGCAGTGCTAGTCAACAGGGGACGAACACTGAAGCTTTCTTT. V and J are TRBV20-1 and TRBJ1-1; 7 positions agree with TRBD1. The CDR3 totals 14 residues. With V trimmed by 3 bases and J by 1 base, 5 bases remained unmatched. Germline V lookup: CDR1 DFQATT, CDR2 SNEGSKA (reference sequence).

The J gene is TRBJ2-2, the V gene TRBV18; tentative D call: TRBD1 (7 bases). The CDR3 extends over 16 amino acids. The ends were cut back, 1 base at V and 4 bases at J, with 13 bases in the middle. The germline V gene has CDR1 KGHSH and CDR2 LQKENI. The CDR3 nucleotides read TGTGCCAGCTCACCACGGAGGGGGCAGGGCACCGGGGAGCTGTTTTTT. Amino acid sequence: CASSPRRGQGTGELFF.

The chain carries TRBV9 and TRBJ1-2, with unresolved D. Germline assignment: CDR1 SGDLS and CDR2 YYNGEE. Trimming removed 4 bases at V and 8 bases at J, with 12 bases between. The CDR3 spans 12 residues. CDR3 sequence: CASSPDKRGYTF. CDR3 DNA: TGTGCCAGCAGCCCAGACAAGAGGGGCTACACCTTC.

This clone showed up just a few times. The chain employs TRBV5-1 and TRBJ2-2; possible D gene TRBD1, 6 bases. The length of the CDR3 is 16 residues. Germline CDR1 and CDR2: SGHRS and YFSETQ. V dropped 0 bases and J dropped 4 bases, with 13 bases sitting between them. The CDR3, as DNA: TGCGCCAGCAGCTTGGCCGCAGGGGTGAGCACCGGGGAGCTGTTTTTT. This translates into CASSLAAGVSTGELFF.

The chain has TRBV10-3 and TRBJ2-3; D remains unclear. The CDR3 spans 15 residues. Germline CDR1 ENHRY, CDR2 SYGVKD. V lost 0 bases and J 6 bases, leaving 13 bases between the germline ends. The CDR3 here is CAISESMSKRDTQYF. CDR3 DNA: TGTGCCATCAGTGAGTCGATGTCAAAACGGGATACGCAGTATTTT.

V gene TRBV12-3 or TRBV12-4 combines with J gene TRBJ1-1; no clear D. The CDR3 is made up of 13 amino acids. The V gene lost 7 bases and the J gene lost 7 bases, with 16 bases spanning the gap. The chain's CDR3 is CASTETDRYEAFF. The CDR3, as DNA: TGTGCCAGCACCGAAACAGATAGGTATGAAGCTTTCTTT.

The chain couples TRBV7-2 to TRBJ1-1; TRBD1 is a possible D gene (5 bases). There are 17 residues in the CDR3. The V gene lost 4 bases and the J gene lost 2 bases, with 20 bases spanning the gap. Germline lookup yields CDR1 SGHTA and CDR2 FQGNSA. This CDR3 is CASSSNRGATANTEAFF. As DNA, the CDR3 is TGTGCCAGCAGCTCAAACCGCGGGGCGACAGCAAACACTGAAGCTTTCTTT. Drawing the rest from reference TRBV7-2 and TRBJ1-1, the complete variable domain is GAGVSQSPSNKVTEKGKDVELRCDPISGHTALYWYRQSLGQGLEFLIYFQGNSAPDKSGLPSDRFSAERTGGSVSTLTIQRTQQEDSAVYLCASSSNRGATANTEAFFGQGTRLTVV.

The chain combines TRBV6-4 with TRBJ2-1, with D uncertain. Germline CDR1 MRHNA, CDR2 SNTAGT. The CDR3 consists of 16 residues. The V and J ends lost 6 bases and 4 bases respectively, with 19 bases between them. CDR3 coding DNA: TGTGCCAGCAGCCCCCGGGTCGTATATAATTACAATGAGCAGTTCTTC. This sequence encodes CASSPRVVYNYNEQFF.

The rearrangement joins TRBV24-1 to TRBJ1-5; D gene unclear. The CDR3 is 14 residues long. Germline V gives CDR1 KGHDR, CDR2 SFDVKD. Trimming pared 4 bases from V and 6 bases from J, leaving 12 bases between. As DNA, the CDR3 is TGTGCCACCAGTGACAGCTTTGAGGGTCAGCCCCAGCATTTT. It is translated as CATSDSFEGQPQHF.

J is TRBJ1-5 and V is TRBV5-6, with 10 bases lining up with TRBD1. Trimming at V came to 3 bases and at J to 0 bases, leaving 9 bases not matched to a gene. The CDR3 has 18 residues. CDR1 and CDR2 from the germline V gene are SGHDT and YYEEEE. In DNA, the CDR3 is TGTGCCAGCAGCTCCTCCCGGGACAGGGGTTATAGCAATCAGCCCCAGCATTTT. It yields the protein CASSSSRDRGYSNQPQHF. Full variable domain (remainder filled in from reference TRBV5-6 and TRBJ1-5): DAGVTQSPTHLIKTRGQQVTLRCSPKSGHDTVSWYQQALGQGPQFIFQYYEEEERQRGNFPDRFSGHQFPNYSSELNVNALLLGDSALYLCASSSSRDRGYSNQPQHFGDGTRLSIL.

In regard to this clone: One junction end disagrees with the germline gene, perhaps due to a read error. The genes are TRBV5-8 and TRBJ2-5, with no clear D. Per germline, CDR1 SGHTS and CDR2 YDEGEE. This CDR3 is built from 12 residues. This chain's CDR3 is CASSLHQETQYF. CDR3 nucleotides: TGTGCCAGCAGCTTACACCAGGAGACCCAGTACTTC.

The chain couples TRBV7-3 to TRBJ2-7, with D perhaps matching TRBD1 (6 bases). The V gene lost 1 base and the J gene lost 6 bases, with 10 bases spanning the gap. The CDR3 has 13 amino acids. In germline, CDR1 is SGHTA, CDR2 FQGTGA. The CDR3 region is CASSLRDMREQYV. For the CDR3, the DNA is TGTGCCAGCAGCTTAAGGGACATGCGCGAGCAGTACGTC.

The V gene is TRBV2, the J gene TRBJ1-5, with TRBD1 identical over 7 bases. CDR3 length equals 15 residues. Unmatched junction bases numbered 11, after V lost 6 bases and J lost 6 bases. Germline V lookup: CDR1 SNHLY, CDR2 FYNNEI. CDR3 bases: TGTGCCAGCAGCTATCAGACAGGGCGTAGTCAGCCCCAGCATTTT. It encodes CASSYQTGRSQPQHF.

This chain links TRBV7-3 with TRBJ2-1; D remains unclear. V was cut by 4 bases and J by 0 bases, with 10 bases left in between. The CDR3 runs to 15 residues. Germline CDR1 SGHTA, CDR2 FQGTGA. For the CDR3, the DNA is TGTGCCAGCAGCTACCAACAAAGCTCCTACAATGAGCAGTTCTTC. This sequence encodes CASSYQQSSYNEQFF.

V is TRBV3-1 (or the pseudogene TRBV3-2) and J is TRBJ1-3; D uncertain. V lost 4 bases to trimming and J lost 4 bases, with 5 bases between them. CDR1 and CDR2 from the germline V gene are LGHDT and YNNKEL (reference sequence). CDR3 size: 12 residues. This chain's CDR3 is CASSPSGNTIYF. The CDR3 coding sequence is TGTGCCAGCAGCCCCTCGGGAAACACCATATATTTT.

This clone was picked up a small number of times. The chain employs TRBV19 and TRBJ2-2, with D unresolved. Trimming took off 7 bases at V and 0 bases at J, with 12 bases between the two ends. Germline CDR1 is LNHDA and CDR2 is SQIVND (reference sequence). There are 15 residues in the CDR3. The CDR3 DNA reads TGTGCCAGTAAAGGTATAAGAGCGAACACCGGGGAGCTGTTTTTT. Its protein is CASKGIRANTGELFF.

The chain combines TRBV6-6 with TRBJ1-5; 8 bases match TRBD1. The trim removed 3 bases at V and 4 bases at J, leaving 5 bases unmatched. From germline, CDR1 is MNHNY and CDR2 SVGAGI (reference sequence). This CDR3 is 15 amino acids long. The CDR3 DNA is TGTGCCAGCAGTTATCAGGACAGGGAAAATCAGCCCCAGCATTTT. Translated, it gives CASSYQDRENQPQHF.

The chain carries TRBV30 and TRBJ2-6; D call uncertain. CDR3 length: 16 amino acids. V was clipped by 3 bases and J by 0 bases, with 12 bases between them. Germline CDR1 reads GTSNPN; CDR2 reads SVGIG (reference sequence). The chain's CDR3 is CAWRDHSHSGANVLTF. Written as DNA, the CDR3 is TGTGCCTGGAGGGACCATTCGCACTCTGGGGCCAACGTCCTGACTTTC.

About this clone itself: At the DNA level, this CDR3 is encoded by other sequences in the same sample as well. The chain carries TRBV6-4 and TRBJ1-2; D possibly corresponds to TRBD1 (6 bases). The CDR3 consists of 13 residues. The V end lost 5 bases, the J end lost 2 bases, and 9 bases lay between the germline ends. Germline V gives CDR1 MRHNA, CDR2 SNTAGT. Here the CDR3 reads CASSPTGNYGYTF. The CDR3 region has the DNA TGTGCCAGCAGTCCGACAGGAAACTATGGCTACACCTTC.

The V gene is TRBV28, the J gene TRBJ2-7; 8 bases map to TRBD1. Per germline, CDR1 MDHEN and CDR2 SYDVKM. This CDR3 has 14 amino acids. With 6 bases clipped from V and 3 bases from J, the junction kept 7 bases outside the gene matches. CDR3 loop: CASSPGTGLYEQYV. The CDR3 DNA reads TGTGCCAGCAGCCCCGGGACAGGCCTCTACGAGCAGTACGTC.

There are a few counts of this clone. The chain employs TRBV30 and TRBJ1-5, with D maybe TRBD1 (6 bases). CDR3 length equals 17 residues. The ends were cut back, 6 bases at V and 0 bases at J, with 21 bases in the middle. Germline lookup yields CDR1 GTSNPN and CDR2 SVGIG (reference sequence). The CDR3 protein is CACSSARDTYSNQPQHF. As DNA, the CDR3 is TGTGCCTGTTCATCGGCCCGGGACACCTATAGCAATCAGCCCCAGCATTTT. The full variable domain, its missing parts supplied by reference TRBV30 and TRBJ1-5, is SQTIHQWPATLVQPVGSPLSLECTVEGTSNPNLYWYRQAAGRGLQLLFYSVGIGQISSEVPQNLSASRPQDRQFILSSKKLLLSDSGFYLCACSSARDTYSNQPQHFGDGTRLSIL.

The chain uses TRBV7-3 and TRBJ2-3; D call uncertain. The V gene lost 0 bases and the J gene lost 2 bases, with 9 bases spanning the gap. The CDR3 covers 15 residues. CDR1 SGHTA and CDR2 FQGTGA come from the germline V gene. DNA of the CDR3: TGTGCCAGCAGCTTAACGGATGGGGTCACAGATACGCAGTATTTT. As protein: CASSLTDGVTDTQYF. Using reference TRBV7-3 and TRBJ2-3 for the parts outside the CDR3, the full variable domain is GAGVSQTPSNKVTEKGKYVELRCDPISGHTALYWYRQSLGQGPEFLIYFQGTGAADDSGLPNDRFFAVRPEGSVSTLKIQRTERGDSAVYLCASSLTDGVTDTQYFGPGTRLTVL.